This T cell receptor beta chain was identified during a study of cytomegalovirus exposure and HLA in healthy donors. Study conclusions and caveats: In vitro work confirmed that a few CMV-associated chains recognize CMV antigens. For cytomegalovirus status, the classifier reportedly gave diagnoses with high specificity and sensitivity. The authors enumerated around 150 TCR beta chains as linked to cytomegalovirus.

The length of the CDR3 is 15 residues. V lost 5 bases, J lost 0 bases, and 3 bases stayed unmatched. CDR1 is SGHTA, CDR2 FQGTGA, per germline. Repertoires were generated with immunoSEQ multiplex PCR, while TCRdb's copy carries only in-frame clones and drops some. Found here are about 280,000 clones, approximately 88% of them singletons; the top ten hold approximately 0.88%. Regarding this clone: The antigen remains unidentified.

Donors were drawn from the approximately 120-subject validation cohort, separate from the approximately 680-subject first cohort. The TCR sequence derives from a woman younger than 30 in good health and CMV-seronegative. The genes are TRBV7-3 and TRBJ1-3, with 8 positions matching TRBD1. Material: PBMCs. CDR3 in amino acids: CASSRTGGSGNTIYF. The CDR3 coding sequence is TGTGCCAGCAGCCGCACAGGGGGCTCTGGAAACACCATATATTTT. Drawing the rest from reference TRBV7-3 and TRBJ1-3, the complete variable domain is GAGVSQTPSNKVTEKGKYVELRCDPISGHTALYWYRQSLGQGPEFLIYFQGTGAADDSGLPNDRFFAVRPEGSVSTLKIQRTERGDSAVYLCASSRTGGSGNTIYFGEGSWLTVV.